These T cell receptor beta chains were read from a single sample in a study of cytomegalovirus exposure and HLA in healthy donors. The table came from immunoSEQ multiplex PCR; TCRdb's copy has only in-frame clones and leaves some out. The table lists 100,000 to 150,000 clones, over 70% of them singletons. The specimen was PBMCs. The receptors were gathered from a woman between 40 and 55 years old in good health and CMV-seronegative. CDR3s include the opening cysteine and the closing phenylalanine or tryptophan. The D gene is left open where the match is weak. Some rows mark clone size as missing; the rest say once, few, many or name a class of expanded clone.

J | V | size | D | CDR3 | DNA
TRBJ2-7 | TRBV7-9 | NA | NA | CASSLALSQGGFEQYF | TGTGCCAGCAGCTTAGCGCTGTCACAGGGCGGTTTCGAGCAGTACTTC
TRBJ1-2 | TRBV6-6 | many | TRBD1 | CASSLQGATRYGYTF | TGTGCCAGCAGTCTACAGGGGGCGACTCGATATGGCTACACCTTC
TRBJ1-4 | TRBV5-1 | NA | TRBD1 | CASRGGGSNEKLFF | TGCGCCAGCAGAGGGGGCGGAAGTAATGAAAAACTGTTTTTT
TRBJ1-2 | TRBV29-1 | NA | TRBD1 | CSVDRGQGDGYTF | TGCAGCGTGGACCGGGGACAGGGTGATGGCTACACCTTC
TRBJ1-1 | TRBV7-2 | NA | TRBD1 | CASSRDRARGTEAFF | TGTGCCAGCAGCCGGGACAGGGCACGGGGCACTGAAGCTTTCTTT
TRBJ1-2 | TRBV5-4 | NA | TRBD1 | CASSPGQGAPGLGGYTF | TGTGCCAGCAGCCCGGGACAGGGGGCGCCTGGGTTAGGTGGCTACACCTTC
TRBJ2-6 | TRBV5-1 | once | NA | CASSLTGSGANVLTF | TGCGCCAGCAGCTTGACCGGTTCTGGGGCCAACGTCCTGACTTTC
TRBJ1-6 | TRBV6-5 | NA | NA | CASRGHTSPPLHF | TGTGCCTCTCGCGGCCATACGTCCCCACCCCTCCACTTT
TRBJ2-6 | TRBV4-2 | NA | TRBD1 | CASSQGTGRANVLTF | TGTGCCAGCAGCCAAGGGACAGGGAGGGCCAACGTCCTGACTTTC
TRBJ1-2 | TRBV19 | NA | NA | CASTTHEVRYGYTF | TGTGCCAGTACCACCCACGAGGTGCGCTATGGCTACACCTTC
TRBJ2-1 | TRBV4-2 | NA | TRBD2 | CASSRLGGAGGDNEQFF | TGTGCCAGCAGCCGCCTCGGGGGGGCGGGGGGGGACAATGAGCAGTTCTTC
TRBJ1-4 | TRBV7-9 | NA | TRBD1 | CASSVTGPHEKLFF | TGTGCCAGCAGCGTGACAGGGCCGCATGAAAAACTGTTTTTT
TRBJ2-1 | TRBV7-6 | NA | TRBD2 | CASSLELAAYNEQFF | TGTGCCAGCAGCTTAGAACTAGCGGCCTACAATGAGCAGTTCTTC
TRBJ2-1 | TRBV10-3 | NA | TRBD1 | CAISVSPGTEKYNEQFF | TGTGCCATCAGTGTCTCCCCGGGGACAGAGAAGTACAATGAGCAGTTCTTC
TRBJ1-2 | TRBV5-1 | NA | NA | CASSLGTDSNGYTF | TGCGCCAGCAGCTTGGGGACGGACAGCAATGGCTACACCTTC
TRBJ1-2 | TRBV14 | NA | TRBD1 | CASSFNSGGLGYTF | TGTGCCAGCAGCTTCAACTCAGGGGGCCTTGGCTACACCTTC
TRBJ2-7 | TRBV29-1 | NA | TRBD2 | CSVDLPSGSLGYEQYF | TGCAGCGTTGACCTACCTAGCGGGAGTTTGGGCTACGAGCAGTACTTC
TRBJ2-1 | TRBV18 | once | TRBD2 | CASSPKRGDNEQFF | TGTGCCAGCTCACCAAAGCGGGGGGACAATGAGCAGTTCTTC
TRBJ2-7 | TRBV15 | NA | NA | CATSRDPVTTYEQYF | TGTGCCACCAGCAGAGACCCGGTTACGACCTACGAGCAGTACTTC
TRBJ1-2 | TRBV6-5 | NA | NA | CASSQTSWYGYTF | TGTGCCAGCAGTCAGACATCTTGGTATGGCTACACCTTC
TRBJ1-1 | TRBV25-1 | NA | NA | CASSDTGRGAFF | TGTGCCAGCAGTGATACAGGGAGAGGAGCTTTCTTT
TRBJ2-3 | TRBV9 | NA | TRBD2 | CASSDLSGTRTDTQYF | TGTGCCAGCAGCGACCTTAGCGGGACGCGCACAGATACGCAGTATTTT
TRBJ1-6 | TRBV23-1 | once | NA | CASSQLQGPMGHSPLHF | TGCGCCAGCAGTCAATTACAGGGACCTATGGGTCATTCACCCCTCCACTTT
TRBJ2-3 | TRBV7-9 | NA | TRBD1 | CASSMPTGGSTDTQYF | TGTGCCAGCAGCATGCCGACAGGGGGAAGCACAGATACGCAGTATTTT
TRBJ2-2 | TRBV4-3 | few | NA | CASSQAEGDGELFF | TGCGCCAGCAGCCAGGCAGAGGGTGACGGGGAGCTGTTTTTT
TRBJ1-2 | TRBV4-2 | NA | TRBD1 | CASSQEQGRTYGYTF | TGTGCCAGCAGCCAAGAACAGGGGCGCACCTATGGCTACACCTTC
TRBJ1-4 | TRBV2 | NA | TRBD1 | CASRARTGAEEKLFF | TGTGCCAGCAGAGCCCGGACAGGGGCAGAAGAAAAACTGTTTTTT
TRBJ2-3 | TRBV7-3 | NA | NA | CASSLGPGVSTDTQYF | TGTGCCAGCAGCTTAGGGCCGGGGGTTAGCACAGATACGCAGTATTTT
TRBJ2-7 | TRBV2 | NA | NA | CAVHQGRGNEQYF | TGTGCCGTCCACCAGGGAAGAGGAAACGAGCAGTACTTC
TRBJ2-1 | TRBV5-4 | NA | TRBD2 | CASSPGLAGSSSYNEQFF | TGTGCCAGCAGCCCGGGACTAGCGGGGTCCAGCTCCTACAATGAGCAGTTCTTC
TRBJ2-7 | TRBV28 | NA | NA | CASIPPAPRQYEQYF | TGTGCCAGCATTCCGCCAGCCCCGCGACAGTACGAGCAGTACTTC
TRBJ2-7 | TRBV9 | NA | NA | CASSGGILDFYEQYF | TGTGCCAGCAGCGGCGGAATTTTGGATTTCTACGAGCAGTACTTC
TRBJ1-2 | TRBV4-3 | NA | TRBD1 | CASSQDWSGGYGYTF | TGCGCCAGCAGCCAAGATTGGTCAGGGGGCTATGGCTACACCTTC
TRBJ2-6 | TRBV5-1 | once | TRBD1 | CASSARTGGGGANVLTF | TGCGCCAGCAGCGCCCGAACAGGGGGCGGAGGGGCCAACGTCCTGACTTTC
TRBJ2-2 | TRBV10-2 | NA | NA | CASRQGLNTGELFF | TGCGCCAGCAGGCAGGGACTCAACACCGGGGAGCTGTTTTTT
TRBJ1-3 | TRBV21-1 | few | NA | CASSKVPAFGGTSGNTIYF | TGTGCCAGCAGCAAAGTTCCTGCTTTCGGGGGAACCTCTGGAAACACCATATATTTT
TRBJ2-1 | TRBV9 | NA | TRBD2 | CASSPRTSGNDGAQFF | TGTGCCAGCAGCCCACGGACTAGCGGGAACGATGGGGCGCAGTTCTTC
TRBJ2-5 | TRBV6-5 | NA | TRBD1 | CASSQGQGGTQYF | TGTGCCAGCAGTCAAGGACAGGGGGGGACCCAGTACTTC
TRBJ2-2 | TRBV7-2 | NA | TRBD1 | CASSLGQGKTGELFF | TGTGCCAGCAGCTTAGGACAGGGAAAAACCGGGGAGCTGTTTTTT
TRBJ2-3 | TRBV27 | once | TRBD2 | CASSSASGGGSTDTQYF | TGTGCCAGCAGTTCAGCTAGCGGGGGGGGAAGCACAGATACGCAGTATTTT
TRBJ1-4 | TRBV4-3 | NA | NA | CASSVAPGEKLFF | TGCGCCAGCAGCGTGGCCCCGGGTGAAAAACTGTTTTTT
TRBJ1-4 | TRBV7-9 | NA | NA | CSSSLFGDLREKLFF | TGTTCCAGCAGCTTATTCGGGGATCTCAGGGAAAAACTGTTTTTT
TRBJ2-2 | TRBV9 | few | NA | CASSPNTGELFF | TGTGCCAGCAGCCCTAACACCGGGGAGCTGTTTTTT
TRBJ2-1 | TRBV19 | NA | NA | CASSIVAGNEQFF | TGTGCCAGTAGTATTGTGGCGGGGAATGAGCAGTTCTTC
TRBJ2-1 | TRBV4-2 | NA | TRBD2 | CARSQELAGGDNEQFF | TGTGCCCGCAGCCAGGAATTAGCGGGAGGAGACAATGAGCAGTTCTTC
TRBJ1-6 | TRBV14 | NA | NA | CASSQQGFYNSPLHF | TGTGCCAGCAGCCAGCAGGGATTTTACAATTCACCCCTCCACTTT
TRBJ1-2 | TRBV5-6 | once | NA | CASSRQMGGYGYTF | TGTGCCAGCAGCCGACAAATGGGGGGCTATGGCTACACCTTC
TRBJ2-5 | TRBV5-1 | NA | NA | CASSSTPGAPETQYF | TGCGCCAGCAGCTCGACTCCGGGAGCCCCAGAGACCCAGTACTTC
TRBJ1-5 | TRBV4-2 | NA | NA | CASSQGRNQPQHF | TGTGCCAGCAGCCAGGGCAGAAATCAGCCCCAGCATTTT
TRBJ2-7 | TRBV15 | once | TRBD1 | CATSSGQGGMEQYF | TGTGCCACCAGCAGCGGACAGGGGGGGATGGAGCAGTACTTC
TRBJ2-1 | TRBV27 | NA | TRBD2 | CASSFLPSGANEQFF | TGTGCCAGCAGTTTCCTTCCTAGCGGGGCCAATGAGCAGTTCTTC
TRBJ2-1 | TRBV19 | NA | TRBD2 | CASSPRGAGEYNEQFF | TGTGCCAGTAGCCCCAGGGGAGCGGGGGAGTACAATGAGCAGTTCTTC
TRBJ2-7 | TRBV6-5 | NA | TRBD2 | CASIPRASGIYEQYF | TGTGCCAGCATCCCCCGGGCTAGCGGAATCTACGAGCAGTACTTC
TRBJ2-7 | TRBV6-5 | NA | TRBD2 | CASSWTSGSYEQYF | TGTGCCAGCAGTTGGACTAGCGGATCCTACGAGCAGTACTTC
TRBJ2-2 | TRBV4-1 | NA | TRBD2 | CASSQASGSNTGELFF | TGCGCCAGCAGCCAAGCTAGCGGATCGAACACCGGGGAGCTGTTTTTT
TRBJ2-2 | TRBV9 | few | NA | CASSVGTVSTGELFF | TGTGCCAGCAGCGTAGGGACAGTAAGCACCGGGGAGCTGTTTTTT
TRBJ1-2 | TRBV2 | NA | NA | CASSEAAGDYGYTF | TGTGCCAGCAGTGAGGCAGCCGGGGACTATGGCTACACCTTC
TRBJ2-5 | TRBV5-1 | NA | NA | CASRRGLQETQYF | TGCGCCAGCAGGAGGGGGTTACAAGAGACCCAGTACTTC
TRBJ1-1 | TRBV7-2 | NA | NA | CASSFSSGHRNTEAFF | TGTGCCAGCAGCTTCTCCTCGGGACACAGGAACACTGAAGCTTTCTTT
TRBJ2-3 | TRBV6-5 | NA | TRBD2 | CASRSGSLTDTQYF | TGTGCCAGCAGGAGCGGGAGTTTGACAGATACGCAGTATTTT